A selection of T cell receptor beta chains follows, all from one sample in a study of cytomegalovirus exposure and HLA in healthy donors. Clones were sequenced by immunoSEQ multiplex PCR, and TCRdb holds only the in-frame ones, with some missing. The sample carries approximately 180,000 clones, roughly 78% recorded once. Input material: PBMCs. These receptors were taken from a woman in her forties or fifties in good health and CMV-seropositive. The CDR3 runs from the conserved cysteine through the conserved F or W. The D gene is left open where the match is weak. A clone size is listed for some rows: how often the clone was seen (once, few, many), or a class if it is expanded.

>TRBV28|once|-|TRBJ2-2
TGTGCCAGCAGTTTAGGGAGTAACACCGGGGAGCTGTTTTTT
CASSLGSNTGELFF
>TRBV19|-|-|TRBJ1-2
TGTGCCAGTAGTATAGGCCTGACAGAAAACTATGGCTACACCTTC
CASSIGLTENYGYTF
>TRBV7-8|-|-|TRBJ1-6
TGTGCCAGCAGCTTTGGCCTGGCTCCGAATTCACCCCTCCACTTT
CASSFGLAPNSPLHF
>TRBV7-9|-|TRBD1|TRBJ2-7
TGTGCCAGCAGCTTCAGGGCAGGGGGAAACGAGCAGTACTTC
CASSFRAGGNEQYF
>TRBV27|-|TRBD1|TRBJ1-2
TGTGCCAGCAGTTCTCCCCGGACAGGGAACTATGGCTACACCTTC
CASSSPRTGNYGYTF
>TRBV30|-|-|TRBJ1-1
TGTGCCTGGAGTCTTACATTTGGGGCGGGAACCACTGAAGCTTTCTTT
CAWSLTFGAGTTEAFF
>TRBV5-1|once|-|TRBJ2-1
TGCGCCAGCAGCTTGGACAGCAATGAGCAGTTCTTC
CASSLDSNEQFF
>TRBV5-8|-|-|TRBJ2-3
TGTGCCAGCAGCTTGGAAAGGAGGACTTCGCAGTATTTT
CASSLERRTSQYF
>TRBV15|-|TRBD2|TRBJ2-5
TGTGCCACCTCAGTACGGATGGGCGGGGGGGAGACCCAGTACTTC
CATSVRMGGGETQYF
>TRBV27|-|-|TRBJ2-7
TGTGCCAGCAGTTTGTTCGGGGGGCCCTCCTACGAGCAGTACTTC
CASSLFGGPSYEQYF
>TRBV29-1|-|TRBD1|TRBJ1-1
TGCAGCGTTGCCCCGACAGGGGTTATGAACACTGAAGCTTTCTTT
CSVAPTGVMNTEAFF
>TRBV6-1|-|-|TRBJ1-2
TGTGCCAGCAGTGAAAGCGGGGGTAGCTACACCTTC
CASSESGGSYTF
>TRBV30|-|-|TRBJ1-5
TGTGCCTGGAGTGTGGGGGGAAATCAGCCCCAGCATTTT
CAWSVGGNQPQHF
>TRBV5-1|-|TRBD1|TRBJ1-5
TGCGCCAGCAGCTTGGAGAACAGGGGACAGCCCCAGCATTTT
CASSLENRGQPQHF
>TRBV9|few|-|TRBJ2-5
TGTGCCAGCAGCGGACCCAGGGGATCAGAGACCCAGTACTTC
CASSGPRGSETQYF
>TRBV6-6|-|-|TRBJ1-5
TGTGCCAGCAGTTACCCTGGCAGGCCCCGGCCCCAGCATTTT
CASSYPGRPRPQHF
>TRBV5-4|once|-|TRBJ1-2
TGTGCCAGCTATTCCTCGGGGCAGGGGACTGGCTACACCTTC
CASYSSGQGTGYTF
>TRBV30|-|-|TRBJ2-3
TGTGCCTGGAGTGGGGGGGGGCGGGCAGATACGCAGTATTTT
CAWSGGGRADTQYF
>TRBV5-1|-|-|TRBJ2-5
TGCGCCAGCAGCTTGGATCCGGGGTCGGAGACCCAGTACTTC
CASSLDPGSETQYF
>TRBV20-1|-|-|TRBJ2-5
TGCAGTGGGACAGTACAAGAGACCCAGTACTTC
CSGTVQETQYF
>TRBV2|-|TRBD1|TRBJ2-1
TGTGCCACGACAGGGGGAGAGCAGTTCTTC
CATTGGEQFF
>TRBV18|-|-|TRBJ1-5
TGTGCCAGCTCACTACAGGACCGGAGCTTTGGTCCCCAGCATTTT
CASSLQDRSFGPQHF
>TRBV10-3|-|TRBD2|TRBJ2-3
TGTGCCATCAGCCCGGGACTAGCGGGGGGGGAGTTCACAGATACGCAGTATTTT
CAISPGLAGGEFTDTQYF
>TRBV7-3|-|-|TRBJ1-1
TGTGCCAGCAGCTTACAGTCGAACACTGAAGCTTTCTTT
CASSLQSNTEAFF
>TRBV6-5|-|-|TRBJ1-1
TGTGCCAGCAGTTACTCGGGGGGGCGCTTGAACACTGAAGCTTTCTTT
CASSYSGGRLNTEAFF
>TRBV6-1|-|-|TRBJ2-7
TGTGCCAGCAGTGATAGGGTAGACAGGCCCTACTCCTACGAGCAGTACTTC
CASSDRVDRPYSYEQYF
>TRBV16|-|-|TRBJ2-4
TGTGCCAGCAGCCATCGCGGGGACAGAAACATTCAGTACTTC
CASSHRGDRNIQYF
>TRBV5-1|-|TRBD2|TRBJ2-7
TGCGCCAGCAGGGTAGCGGGGTCCTACGAGCAGTACTTC
CASRVAGSYEQYF
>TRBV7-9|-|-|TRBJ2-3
TGTGCCAGCAGTATTGGTGGGGGGAAAGATACGCAGTATTTT
CASSIGGGKDTQYF
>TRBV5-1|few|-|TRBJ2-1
TGCGCCAGCAGCCCTCAGGGGGGCTCCTACAATGAGCAGTTCTTC
CASSPQGGSYNEQFF
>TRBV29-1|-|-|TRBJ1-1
TGCAGCGTTGAAGAACAGAACACTGAAGCTTTCTTT
CSVEEQNTEAFF
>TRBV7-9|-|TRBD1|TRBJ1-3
TGTGCCAGCAGCTACAGGGGGGCCGGAAACACCATATATTTT
CASSYRGAGNTIYF
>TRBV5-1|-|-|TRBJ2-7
TGCGCCAGCGGAGAACAGGGCTACGAGCAGTACTTC
CASGEQGYEQYF
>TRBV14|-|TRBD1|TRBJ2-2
TGTGCCAGCAGCCTCCGGACAGGGGGCATTCAGGACACCGGGGAGCTGTTTTTT
CASSLRTGGIQDTGELFF
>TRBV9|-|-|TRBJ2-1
TGTGCCAGCAGCGTAGACATCAGGTCCTCCTACAATGAGCAGTTCTTC
CASSVDIRSSYNEQFF
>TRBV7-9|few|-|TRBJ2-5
TGTGCCAGCAGTTCCACGGCAGTGGGCGCAGAGACCCAGTACTTC
CASSSTAVGAETQYF
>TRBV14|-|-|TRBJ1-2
TGTGCCAGCAGCCATGGCAGAAAATATGGCTACACCTTC
CASSHGRKYGYTF
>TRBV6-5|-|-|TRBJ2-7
TGTGCCAGCAGGGGGCCAACCTACGAGCAGTACTTC
CASRGPTYEQYF
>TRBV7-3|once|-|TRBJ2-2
TGTGCCAGCAGCCTCCAGGGCGCGAACACCGGGGAGCTGTTTTTT
CASSLQGANTGELFF
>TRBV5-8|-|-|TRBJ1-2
TGTGCCAGCAGCTTAACAGGGTATGGCTACACCTTC
CASSLTGYGYTF
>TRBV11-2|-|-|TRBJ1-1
TGTGCCAGCAGCTTAGATCTCTGGGCAGGGGAGACTGAAGCTTTCTTT
CASSLDLWAGETEAFF
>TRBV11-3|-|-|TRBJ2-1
TGTGCCAGCAGCTTGGGGGCGTTTGAGCAGTTCTTC
CASSLGAFEQFF
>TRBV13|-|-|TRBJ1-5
TGTGCCAGCAGCTTAAGGGGTCAGCCCCAGCATTTT
CASSLRGQPQHF
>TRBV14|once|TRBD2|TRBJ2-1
TGTGCCAGCAGCCTGTTCTTTTTTAGCGGGGGGGCCTTTAATGAGCAGTTCTTC
CASSLFFFSGGAFNEQFF
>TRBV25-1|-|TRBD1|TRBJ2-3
TGTGCCAGCAAAAAGGGGGCGCACAGTCAAACGCAGTATTTT
CASKKGAHSQTQYF
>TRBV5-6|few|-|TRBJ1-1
TGTGCCAGCAGCTTGTGGCTCTACACTGAAGCTTTCTTT
CASSLWLYTEAFF
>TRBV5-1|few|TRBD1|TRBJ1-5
TGCGCCAGCAGCATAGGGACAGGGGTGAATCAGCCCCAGCATTTT
CASSIGTGVNQPQHF
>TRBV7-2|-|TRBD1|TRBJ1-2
TGTGCCAGCAGCTCGGGACAGAACTATGGCTACACCTTC
CASSSGQNYGYTF
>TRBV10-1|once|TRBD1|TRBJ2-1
TGCGCCAGCAGTGAGGTTAAGGACAGGGCAGGAAATGAGCAGTTCTTC
CASSEVKDRAGNEQFF
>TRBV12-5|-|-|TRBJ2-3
TGTGCTAGTGGTTTGGTATCAGGCCCCAGACCTGATACGCAGTATTTT
CASGLVSGPRPDTQYF
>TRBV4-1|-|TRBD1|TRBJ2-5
TGCGCCAGCAGCCAAGAGGTGACAGGGTTTGGAGAGACCCAGTACTTC
CASSQEVTGFGETQYF
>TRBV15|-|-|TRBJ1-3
TGTGCCACCAGCAGAGATCAGGTTATCTCTGGAAACGCCATATATTTT
CATSRDQVISGNAIYF
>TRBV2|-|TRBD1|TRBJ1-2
TGTGCCAGCAGAGCGGGACAGGGTGGATACTATGGCTACACCTTC
CASRAGQGGYYGYTF
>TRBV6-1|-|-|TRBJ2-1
TGTGCCAGCAGTGATATCGATGAGCAGTTCTTC
CASSDIDEQFF